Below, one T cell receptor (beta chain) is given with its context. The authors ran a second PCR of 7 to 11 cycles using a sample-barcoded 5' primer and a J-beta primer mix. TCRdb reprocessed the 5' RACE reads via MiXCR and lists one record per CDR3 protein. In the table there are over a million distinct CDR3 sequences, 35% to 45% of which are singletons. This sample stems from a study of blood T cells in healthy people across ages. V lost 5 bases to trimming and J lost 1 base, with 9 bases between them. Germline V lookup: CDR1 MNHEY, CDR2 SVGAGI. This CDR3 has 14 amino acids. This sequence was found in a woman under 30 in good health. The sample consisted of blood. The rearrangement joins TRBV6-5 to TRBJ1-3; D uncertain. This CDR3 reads CASSPTLSGNTIYF. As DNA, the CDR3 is TGTGCCAGCAGTCCGACTTTGTCTGGAAACACCATATATTTT.